The 7 T cell receptor beta chains below come from one sample, sequenced in a study of cytomegalovirus exposure and HLA in healthy donors. TCRdb keeps only in-frame clones here, not all; method: immunoSEQ multiplex PCR. The data show approximately 280,000 clones, with around 87% seen just once and about 0.86% held by the top ten. Sequencing was carried out using PBMCs. Every receptor here comes from a woman aged 18-29 years in good health and CMV-seronegative.

This chain uses TRBV30 with TRBJ2-2; 7 bases match TRBD2. V shed 1 base and J 7 bases; nucleotides not matched to a gene: 6. The germline gives CDR1 GTSNPN, CDR2 SVGIG (reference sequence). The CDR3 loop spans 14 amino acids. The CDR3 bases are TGTGCCTGGAGTGGATGGGAGGGATTCGGGGAGCTGTTTTTT. Translating it yields CAWSGWEGFGELFF.

The rearrangement joins TRBV25-1 to TRBJ2-5; tentatively, D is TRBD1 (5 bases). V lost 7 bases, J lost 5 bases, and 11 bases lay in between. This CDR3 is built from 12 residues. CDR1 MGHDK and CDR2 SYGVNS come from the germline V gene. As DNA, the CDR3 is TGTGCCAGCACCGGCAGGGATGAGACCCAGTACTTC. Its translation is CASTGRDETQYF.

The V gene is TRBV28, the J gene TRBJ2-1; D is possibly TRBD2 (5 bases). The ends were cut back, 7 bases at V and 8 bases at J, with 15 bases in the middle. Germline assignment: CDR1 MDHEN and CDR2 SYDVKM. This CDR3 region has 13 residues. The CDR3 nucleotides are TGTGCCAGCATGTCGGGCGGGTTCGATGAGCAGTTCTTC. This sequence encodes CASMSGGFDEQFF.

The chain employs TRBV30 and TRBJ2-7; possibly TRBD1 for D (6 bases). The CDR3 length is 11 residues. Trimming pared 0 bases from V and 6 bases from J, leaving 6 bases between. Germline V gene lookup returns CDR1 GTSNPN and CDR2 SVGIG (reference sequence). CDR3 region: CAWSVQGEQYF. The CDR3 region has the DNA TGTGCCTGGAGTGTACAGGGCGAGCAGTACTTC.

The V gene is TRBV10-3, the J gene TRBJ1-2; 10 bases map to TRBD1. The CDR3 consists of 18 residues. Germline V gene sequence: CDR1 ENHRY, CDR2 SYGVKD. Losses at the gene ends were 3 bases for V and 0 bases for J; bases not matched to a gene: 10. The CDR3 DNA reads as TGTGCCATCAGTGATTTTGGGGACAGGGGCCATCCTAACTATGGCTACACCTTC. Its translation is CAISDFGDRGHPNYGYTF.

The chain is built from TRBV5-8 and TRBJ2-7; no clear D. CDR1 SGHTS and CDR2 YDEGEE come from the germline V gene. The V and J ends lost 4 bases and 4 bases respectively, with 12 bases between them. The CDR3 length is 13 residues. The CDR3 protein is CASSRLGGYEQYF. The DNA for the CDR3 is TGTGCCAGCAGCCGTCTAGGTGGGTACGAGCAGTACTTC.

V gene TRBV7-9 combines with J gene TRBJ2-6; D is uncertain. Germline V gene sequence: CDR1 SEHNR, CDR2 FQNEAQ (reference sequence). The CDR3 has 14 residues. V was pared by 9 bases and J by 1 base, with 10 bases between. The CDR3 bases are TGTGCCAGTACTCGAGGTTCTGGGGCCAACGTCCTGACTTTC. Translating it yields CASTRGSGANVLTF.